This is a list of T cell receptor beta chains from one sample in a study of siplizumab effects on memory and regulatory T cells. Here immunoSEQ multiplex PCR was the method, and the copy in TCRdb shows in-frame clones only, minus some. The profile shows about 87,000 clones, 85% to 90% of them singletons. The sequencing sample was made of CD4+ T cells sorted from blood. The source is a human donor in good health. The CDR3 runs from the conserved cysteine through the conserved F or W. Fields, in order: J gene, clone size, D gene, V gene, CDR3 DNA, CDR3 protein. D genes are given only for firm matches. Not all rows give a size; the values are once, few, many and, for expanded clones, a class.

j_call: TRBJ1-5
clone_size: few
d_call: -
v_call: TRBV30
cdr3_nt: TGTGCCTGGAGTTCCAGGGGATTTCAGCCCCAGCATTTT
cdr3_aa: CAWSSRGFQPQHF

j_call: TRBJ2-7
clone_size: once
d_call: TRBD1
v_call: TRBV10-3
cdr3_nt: TGTGCCATCAGTGAAAGACAGGGCAGCTCCTACGAGCAGTACTTC
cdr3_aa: CAISERQGSSYEQYF

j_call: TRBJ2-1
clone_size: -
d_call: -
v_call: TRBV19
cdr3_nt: TGTGCCAGTAGTAACGGACGAGTTAACGTCTACAATGAGCAGTTCTTC
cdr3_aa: CASSNGRVNVYNEQFF

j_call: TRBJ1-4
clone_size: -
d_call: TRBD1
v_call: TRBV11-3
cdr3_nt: TGTGCCAGCAGCGGGGGACAGCCTAATGAAAAACTGTTTTTT
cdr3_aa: CASSGGQPNEKLFF

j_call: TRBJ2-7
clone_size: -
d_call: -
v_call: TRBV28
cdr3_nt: TGTGCCAGCATTTCGTCAGGGATCCCCTACGAGCAGTACTTC
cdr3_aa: CASISSGIPYEQYF

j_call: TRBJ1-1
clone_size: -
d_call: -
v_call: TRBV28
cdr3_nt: TGTGCCAGCAGACCCTTTACGGGGGCTAGGGGGAACACTGAAGCTTTCTTT
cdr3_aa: CASRPFTGARGNTEAFF

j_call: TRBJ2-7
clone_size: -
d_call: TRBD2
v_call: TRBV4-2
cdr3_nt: TGTGCCAGCAGCCAAGAATCCAGCGGGAGGGGCTACGAGCAGTACTTC
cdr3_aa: CASSQESSGRGYEQYF

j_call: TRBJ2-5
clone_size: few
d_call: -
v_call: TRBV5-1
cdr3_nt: TGCGCCAGCAGCCGCGACCAGGGCACCCCCGGGACCCAGTACTTC
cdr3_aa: CASSRDQGTPGTQYF

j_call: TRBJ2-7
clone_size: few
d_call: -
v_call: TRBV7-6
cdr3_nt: TGTGCCAGCAGCCAGGGACAAATCTACGAGCAGTACTTC
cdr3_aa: CASSQGQIYEQYF

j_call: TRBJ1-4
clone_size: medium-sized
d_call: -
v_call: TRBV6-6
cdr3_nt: TGTGCCAGCAGTGAGGGCCCTGAAAAACTGTTTTTT
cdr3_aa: CASSEGPEKLFF

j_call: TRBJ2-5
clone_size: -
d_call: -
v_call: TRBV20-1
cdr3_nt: TGCAGTGCTAGGGGCCAAGAGACCCAGTACTTC
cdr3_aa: CSARGQETQYF

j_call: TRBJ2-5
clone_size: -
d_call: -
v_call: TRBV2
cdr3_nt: TGTGCCAGCAGGGACAACCAAGAGACCCAGTACTTC
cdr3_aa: CASRDNQETQYF

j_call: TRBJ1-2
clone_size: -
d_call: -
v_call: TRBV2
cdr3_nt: TGTGCCAGCAGCCTCCGGGCAGCTAACTATGGCTACACCTTC
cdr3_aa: CASSLRAANYGYTF

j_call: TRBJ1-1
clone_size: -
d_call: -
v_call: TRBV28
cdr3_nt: TGTGCCAGCAGGGGGTCCCTAGGGTTGGGGACTGAAGCTTTCTTT
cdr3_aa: CASRGSLGLGTEAFF

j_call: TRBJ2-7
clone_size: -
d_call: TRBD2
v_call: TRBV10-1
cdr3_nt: TGCGCCAACCCTGGGACTAGCGGGAGGTCGAAGTCCTACGAGCAGTACTTC
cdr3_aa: CANPGTSGRSKSYEQYF

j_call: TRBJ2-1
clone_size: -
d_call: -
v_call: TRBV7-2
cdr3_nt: TGTGCCAGCAGCTTCCAGCGGGCCTCCTACAATGAGCAGTTCTTC
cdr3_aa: CASSFQRASYNEQFF

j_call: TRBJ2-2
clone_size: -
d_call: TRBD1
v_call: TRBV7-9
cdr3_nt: TGTGCCAGCAGCTTAGGGGTGAACAGGGGGCGCGGCACCGGGGAGCTGTTTTTT
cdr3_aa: CASSLGVNRGRGTGELFF

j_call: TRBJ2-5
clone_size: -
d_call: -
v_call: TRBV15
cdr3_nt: TGTGCCACCAGCAGAGAGTCACAGGGCCAAGAGACCCAGTACTTC
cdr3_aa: CATSRESQGQETQYF

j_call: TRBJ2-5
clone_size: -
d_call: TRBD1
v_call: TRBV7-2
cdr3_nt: TGTGCCAGCAGCCACCGTCGGACAGGATCGCAAGAGACCCAGTACTTC
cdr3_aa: CASSHRRTGSQETQYF

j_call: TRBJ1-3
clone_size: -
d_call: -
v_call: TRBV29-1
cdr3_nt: TGCAGCGCGGTAAGCTCTGGAAACACCATATATTTT
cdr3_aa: CSAVSSGNTIYF

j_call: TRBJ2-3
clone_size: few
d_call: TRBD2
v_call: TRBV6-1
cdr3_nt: TGTGCCAGCAGTGGATATAGCGGGAGTCGGGCCACAGATACGCAGTATTTT
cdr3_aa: CASSGYSGSRATDTQYF

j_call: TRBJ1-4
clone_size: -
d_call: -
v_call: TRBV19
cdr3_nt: TGTGCCAGTAGTATGTCCCGGGAAAAACTGTTTTTT
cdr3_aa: CASSMSREKLFF

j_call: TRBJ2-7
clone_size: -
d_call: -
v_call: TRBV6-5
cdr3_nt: TGTGCCAGCAGTTACAGGGGGGGTTACGAGCAGTACTTC
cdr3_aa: CASSYRGGYEQYF

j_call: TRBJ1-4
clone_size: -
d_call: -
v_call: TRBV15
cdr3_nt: TGTGCCACCAGCAGGCCGGGGGGACGGGGAGAAAAACTGTTTTTT
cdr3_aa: CATSRPGGRGEKLFF

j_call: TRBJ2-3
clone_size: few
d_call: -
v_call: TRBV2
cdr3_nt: TGTGCCAGCAAAGCGGACAGTACAGATACGCAGTATTTT
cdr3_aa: CASKADSTDTQYF

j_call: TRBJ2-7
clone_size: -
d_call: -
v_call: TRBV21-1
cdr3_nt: TGTGCCAAGGGACAGATCCACGAGCAGTACTTC
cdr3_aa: CAKGQIHEQYF

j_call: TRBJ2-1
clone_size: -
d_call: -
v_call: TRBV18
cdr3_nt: TGTGCCAGCTCACTCGGGGGCAACCGGCACAATGAGCAGTTCTTC
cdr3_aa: CASSLGGNRHNEQFF

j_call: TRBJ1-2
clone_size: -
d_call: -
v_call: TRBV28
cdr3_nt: TGTGCCAGCAGTCTCGGACAGAGAAACTATGGCTACACCTTC
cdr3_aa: CASSLGQRNYGYTF

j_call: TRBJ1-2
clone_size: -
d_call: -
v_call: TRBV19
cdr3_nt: TGTGCCAGTAGTGTCGGGCCGGGGGGCTACACCTTC
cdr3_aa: CASSVGPGGYTF

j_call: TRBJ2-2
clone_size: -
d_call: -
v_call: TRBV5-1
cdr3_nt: TGCGCCAGCAGCTTGGCGACGAACACCGGGGAGCTGTTTTTT
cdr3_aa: CASSLATNTGELFF

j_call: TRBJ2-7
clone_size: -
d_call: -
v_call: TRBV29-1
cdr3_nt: TGCAGCGTTGGCAGGGATCAATTCTCCTACGAGCAGTACTTC
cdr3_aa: CSVGRDQFSYEQYF

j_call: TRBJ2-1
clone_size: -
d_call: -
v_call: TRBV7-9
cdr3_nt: TGTGCCAGCAGCTTATATGGGAATGAGCAGTTCTTC
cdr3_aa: CASSLYGNEQFF

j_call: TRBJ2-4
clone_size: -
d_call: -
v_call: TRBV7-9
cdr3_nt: TGTGCCAGCAGCCGTGTGGAGGCTCCCATTCAGTACTTC
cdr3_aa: CASSRVEAPIQYF

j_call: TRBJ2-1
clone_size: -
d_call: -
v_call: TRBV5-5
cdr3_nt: TGTGCCAGCAGCTTGGGTATCGGGACTTACAATGAGCAGTTCTTC
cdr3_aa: CASSLGIGTYNEQFF

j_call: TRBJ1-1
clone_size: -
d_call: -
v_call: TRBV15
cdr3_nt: TGTGCCACCAGCAGAGATAGGGATGTGGTTTTTGAAGCTTTCTTT
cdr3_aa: CATSRDRDVVFEAFF

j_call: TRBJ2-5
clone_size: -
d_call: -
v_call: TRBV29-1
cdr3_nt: TGCAGCGTTGAGGTGGGACGGGAGACCCAGTACTTC
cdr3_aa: CSVEVGRETQYF

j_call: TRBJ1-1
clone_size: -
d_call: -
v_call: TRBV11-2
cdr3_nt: TGTGCCAGCTGGGGGTGGAGGAACACTGAAGCTTTCTTT
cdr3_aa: CASWGWRNTEAFF

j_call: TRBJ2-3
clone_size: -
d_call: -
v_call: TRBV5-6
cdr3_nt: TGTGCCAGCAGCGACGAAGATACGCAGTATTTT
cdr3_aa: CASSDEDTQYF

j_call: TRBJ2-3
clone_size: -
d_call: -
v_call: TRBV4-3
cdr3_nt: TGCGCCAGCAGCCAAGATTGGGAGCGTTCGGATACGCAGTATTTT
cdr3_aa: CASSQDWERSDTQYF

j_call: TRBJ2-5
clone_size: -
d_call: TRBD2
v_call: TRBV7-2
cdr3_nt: TGTGCCAGCAGCTTCTCTGACGGGAGGGGGGAGACCCAGTACTTC
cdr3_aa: CASSFSDGRGETQYF

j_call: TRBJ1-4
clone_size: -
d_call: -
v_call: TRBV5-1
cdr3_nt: TGCGCCAGCAGCTACTCCGGGACCTCTAAAGGTGAAAAACTGTTTTTT
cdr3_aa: CASSYSGTSKGEKLFF

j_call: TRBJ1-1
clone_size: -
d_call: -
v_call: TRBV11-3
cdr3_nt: TGTGCCAGCAGCTCGAGGACAGTTAACACTGAAGCTTTCTTT
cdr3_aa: CASSSRTVNTEAFF

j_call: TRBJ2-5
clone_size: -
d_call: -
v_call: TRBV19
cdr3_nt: TGTGCCAGTAGTCAACAGGGCTTTGGCGGCGAGACCCAGTACTTC
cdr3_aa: CASSQQGFGGETQYF

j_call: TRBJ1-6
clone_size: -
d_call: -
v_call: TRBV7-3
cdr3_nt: TGTGCCAGCAGCCTCACTGGGGGTCAGAATTCACCCCTCCACTTT
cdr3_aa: CASSLTGGQNSPLHF

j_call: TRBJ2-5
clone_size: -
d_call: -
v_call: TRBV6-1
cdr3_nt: TGTGCCAGCAGTGAAAGGACTCAAGAGACCCAGTACTTC
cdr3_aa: CASSERTQETQYF

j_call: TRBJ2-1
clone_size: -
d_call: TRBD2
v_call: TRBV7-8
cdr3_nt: TGTGCCAGCAGCTTAAGCGGGACTTACAATGAGCAGTTCTTC
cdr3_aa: CASSLSGTYNEQFF

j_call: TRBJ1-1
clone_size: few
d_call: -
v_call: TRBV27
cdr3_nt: TGTGCCAGCAGTTTCTCTCGACAGGTTCCTGAAGCTTTCTTT
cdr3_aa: CASSFSRQVPEAFF

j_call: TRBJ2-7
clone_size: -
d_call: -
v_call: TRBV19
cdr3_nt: TGTGCCAGTAGTACCAAGACCAGGGTCCACGAGCAGTACTTC
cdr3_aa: CASSTKTRVHEQYF

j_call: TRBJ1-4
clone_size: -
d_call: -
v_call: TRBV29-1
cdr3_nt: TGCAGCGTTGATCGAACAGACAAACTGTTTTTT
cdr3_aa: CSVDRTDKLFF

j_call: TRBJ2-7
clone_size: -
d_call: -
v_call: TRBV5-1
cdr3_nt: TGCGCCAGCAGCTTTATTTCTGGGGTAGGGGAGCAGTACTTC
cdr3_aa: CASSFISGVGEQYF

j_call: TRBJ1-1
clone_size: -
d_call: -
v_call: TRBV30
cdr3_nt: TGTGCCTGGTCTTCCGGGCCTGGGAGAGCTTTCTTT
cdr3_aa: CAWSSGPGRAFF

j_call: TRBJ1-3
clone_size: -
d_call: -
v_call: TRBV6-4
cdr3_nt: TGTGCCAGCAGTGATTACGTTGGAAACACCATATATTTT
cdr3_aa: CASSDYVGNTIYF

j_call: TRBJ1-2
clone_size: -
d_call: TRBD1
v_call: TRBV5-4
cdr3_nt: TGTGCCAGCAGCACTGACAGGGCCTATGGCTACACCTTC
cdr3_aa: CASSTDRAYGYTF

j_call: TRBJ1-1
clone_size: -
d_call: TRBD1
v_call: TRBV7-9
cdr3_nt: TGTGCCAGCAGCGCCGGACAGGGCCCTGAAGCTTTCTTT
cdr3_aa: CASSAGQGPEAFF

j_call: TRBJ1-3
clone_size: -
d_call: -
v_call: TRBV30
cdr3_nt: TGTGCCTGGACCCGCTTAGTCTCTGGAAACACCATATATTTT
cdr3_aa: CAWTRLVSGNTIYF

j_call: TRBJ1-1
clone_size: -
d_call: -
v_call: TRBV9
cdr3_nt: TGTGCCAGCAGCTCGAGAGGGACCGGGGCTGAAGCTTTCTTT
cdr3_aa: CASSSRGTGAEAFF

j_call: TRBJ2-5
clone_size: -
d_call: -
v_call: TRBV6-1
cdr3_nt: TGTGCCAGCAGCGCAAAAGGAAGAGAGACCCAGTACTTC
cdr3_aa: CASSAKGRETQYF

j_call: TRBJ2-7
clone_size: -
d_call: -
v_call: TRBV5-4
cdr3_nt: TGTGCCAGCAGCTTGGTAGGGGTTTACGAGCAGTACTTC
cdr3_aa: CASSLVGVYEQYF

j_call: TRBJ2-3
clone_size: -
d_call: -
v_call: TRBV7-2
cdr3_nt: TGTGCCAGCAGCCGAGGGACAAGCAGAAACATCGATACGCAGTATTTT
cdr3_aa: CASSRGTSRNIDTQYF

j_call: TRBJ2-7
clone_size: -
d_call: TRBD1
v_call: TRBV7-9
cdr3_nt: TGTGCCAGCAGCTTAGTGGGGACAGGGGCCTACGAGCAGTACTTC
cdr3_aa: CASSLVGTGAYEQYF